The 18 T cell receptor beta chains presented below share a single source sample, sequenced in a study of read filtering for tumor transcriptome and immune sequencing. From roughly 390 ng of RNA, a library with molecular barcoded alpha/delta and beta/gamma adaptors was made. From the reads, TCRdb called clonotypes with MiXCR, one entry per CDR3 protein. Of 30,000 to 50,000 distinct CDR3 sequences in the sample, 10% to 15% were seen once. Sequenced sample: a population of CD138-negative cells sorted from bone marrow. The origin of the receptors is a donor aged 40 or older with multiple myeloma.

A remark on this clonotype: This could be a read error, since a much larger clone is one nucleotide away. Since the CDR3 does not end with the conserved phenylalanine or tryptophan, this likely comes from a read error. This sequence joins TRBV10-3 and TRBJ2-5, with 7 nucleotides matching TRBD1. The CDR3 covers 13 residues. Germline assignment: CDR1 ENHRY and CDR2 SYGVKD. The V and J ends lost 0 bases and 5 bases, in that order; junction bases with no gene match: 0. CDR3 region: CAISESDRETQYL. The CDR3 DNA sequence: TGTGCCATCAGTGAGTCGGACAGGGAGACCCAGTACCTC.

The rearrangement joins TRBV28 to TRBJ1-1, with D maybe TRBD1 (5 bases). The CDR3 totals 15 residues. Germline V lookup: CDR1 MDHEN, CDR2 SYDVKM. V lost 5 bases and J lost 5, with 18 bases in between. The DNA for the CDR3 is TGTGCCAGCAGTCTGCCATTGGGGGTTGGAACTGAAGCTTTCTTT. Translating it yields CASSLPLGVGTEAFF.

The rearrangement uses TRBV12-3 or TRBV12-4 and TRBJ1-1; 7 positions agree with TRBD1. V shed 8 bases, J shed 8 bases, and the junction held 14 bases outside the gene matches. This CDR3 contains 14 residues. The CDR3 loop reads CASSLTGSGREAFF. The CDR3 coding sequence is TGTGCCAGCTCATTGACAGGGTCGGGCAGAGAAGCTTTCTTT.

At least ten counts were recorded for this clonotype. This chain connects TRBV5-6 to TRBJ2-4; D gene unclear. CDR3 length equals 14 residues. V dropped 4 bases and J dropped 1 base, with 9 bases sitting between them. Germline assignment: CDR1 SGHDT and CDR2 YYEEEE. The CDR3 protein is CASSPRTAKNIQYF. CDR3 sequence (DNA): TGTGCCAGCAGCCCAAGGACGGCCAAAAACATTCAGTACTTC.

V and J are TRBV15 and TRBJ1-5; tentative D call: TRBD1 (5 bases). The germline V gene encodes CDR1 LNHNV and CDR2 YYDKDF (reference sequence). There are 13 residues in the CDR3. The V end lost 6 bases, the J end lost 8 bases, and 14 bases lay between the germline ends. CDR3 sequence reads: CATSMGGNKPQHF. CDR3 DNA: TGTGCCACCAGTATGGGGGGGAATAAGCCCCAGCATTTT.

This clonotype was seen at least ten times. The CDR3 bases are TGTGCCAGCTCACCAAGTGGCGGCAATGAGCAGTTCTTC. Translation: CASSPSGGNEQFF. The genes are TRBV18 and TRBJ2-1; D call uncertain. The germline CDR1 and CDR2 sequences are KGHSH and LQKENI. The CDR3 runs to 13 residues. The V and J ends lost 2 bases and 6 bases respectively, with 8 bases between them.

This clonotype turned up a few times. The chain carries TRBV19 and TRBJ2-5; 8 bases agree with TRBD1. Germline-derived CDR1 and CDR2 are LNHDA and SQIVND (reference sequence). The CDR3 sequence is 14 residues long. With V trimmed by 5 bases and J by 5 bases, 7 bases remained unmatched. CDR3 sequence reads: CASSPRTGRETQYF. CDR3 DNA sequence: TGTGCCAGTAGTCCTCGGACAGGGCGGGAGACCCAGTACTTC.

In the case of this clonotype: This CDR3 is missing its conserved last phenylalanine or tryptophan, likely due to a read error. The chain carries TRBV28 and TRBJ1-5, with a possible D match to TRBD1 (5 bases). The CDR3 is 15 amino acids. CDR1 is MDHEN, CDR2 SYDVKM, per germline. Deletions cut 3 bases from V and 3 bases from J, with 12 bases between. The CDR3 loop is CASSLAQGANQPQHL. Written as DNA, the CDR3 is TGTGCCAGCAGTTTGGCCCAGGGAGCCAATCAGCCCCAGCATCTT.

This clonotype was detected only a few times. This may come from a read error, since a much larger clone is one base off. The chain links TRBV5-1 to TRBJ2-7; no reliable D call. Germline V lookup: CDR1 SGHRS, CDR2 YFSETQ. The CDR3 runs 12 residues. V was clipped by 1 base and J by 6 bases, with 8 bases between them. The CDR3 region is CASSLSLGEQYF. In DNA form, the CDR3 reads TGCGCCAGCAGCTTGAGTCTCGGCGAGCAGTACTTC.

The sample holds many counts of this clonotype. V is TRBV25-1 and J is TRBJ1-4; D is ambiguous. Trimming cost V 4 bases and J 5 bases, with 14 bases left between them. The CDR3 contains 15 residues. From germline, CDR1 is MGHDK and CDR2 SYGVNS. The DNA for the CDR3 is TGTGCCAGCAGTGCGGTCGAAGGGAACAATGAAAAACTGTTTTTT. As protein: CASSAVEGNNEKLFF.

There are many counts of this clonotype. This chain connects TRBV29-1 to TRBJ1-2; D is perhaps TRBD1 (5 bases). This CDR3 has 12 residues. Germline V gene data show CDR1 as SQVTM and CDR2 as ANQGSEA. Trimming took 4 bases from V and 4 from J, leaving 10 bases between them. For the CDR3, the DNA is TGCAGCGTTGTTACAGGTAGCTATGGCTACACCTTC. Protein: CSVVTGSYGYTF.

Regarding this clonotype: Its ends do not fully match the called genes, so a read error is possible. The chain employs TRBV6-1 and TRBJ2-2, with 7 bases fitting TRBD2. This CDR3 region has 16 residues. Per the germline V gene, CDR1 is MNHNS and CDR2 is SASEGT. The CDR3 nucleotides read TGTGCCTGCAGTTACAAAGCGGGGAGGAACACCGGGGAGCTGTTTTTT. Amino acids: CACSYKAGRNTGELFF.

In its sample, this clonotype was seen many times. This chain uses TRBV30 with TRBJ2-5; D is possibly TRBD2 (7 bases). Germline CDR1 and CDR2: GTSNPN and SVGIG (reference sequence). This CDR3 is 12 amino acids long. V was shortened by 3 bases and J by 5 bases, with 10 bases between the two germline ends. The CDR3 bases are TGTGCCTGGAGGTGGGGGGGCGAGACCCAGTACTTC. This gives the protein CAWRWGGETQYF.

In its sample, this clonotype was seen a few times. This may arise from a read error, as a much more abundant clone is one base away. CDR3 region: CSVEDPARDTEALF. The CDR3 DNA reads TGCAGCGTTGAAGATCCGGCCAGGGACACTGAAGCTCTCTTT. This chain connects TRBV29-1 to TRBJ1-1, with D possibly being TRBD1 (6 bases). Germline V lookup: CDR1 SQVTM, CDR2 ANQGSEA. The CDR3 contains 14 residues.

In this sample, this clonotype turned up many times. V is TRBV20-1 and J is TRBJ1-5; D uncertain. CDR3 length: 13 residues. The germline V gene encodes CDR1 DFQATT and CDR2 SNEGSKA (reference sequence). Deletions cut 0 bases from V and 5 bases from J, with 8 bases between. The CDR3 nucleotides read TGCAGTGCTAGAGACGGACTAGATCAGCCCCAGCATTTT. Residues: CSARDGLDQPQHF.

The table lists this clonotype with many counts. The chain combines TRBV6-1 with TRBJ2-3; D is uncertain. V shed 7 bases and J shed 2 bases, with 13 bases lying between them. This CDR3 has 14 residues. Per germline, CDR1 MNHNS and CDR2 SASEGT. The CDR3 protein is CASKGSGDTDTQYF. Here the CDR3 DNA reads TGTGCCAGCAAGGGTAGTGGGGACACAGATACGCAGTATTTT.

The sample holds many counts of this clonotype. This chain connects TRBV21-1 to TRBJ2-7. TRBV21-1 is a pseudogene segment. The CDR3 consists of 15 residues. The DNA of the CDR3 is TGTGCCAGCAGCAAAGATCCGGCGGCCGTCGACGAGCAGTACTTC. The encoded protein is CASSKDPAAVDEQYF.

The J gene is TRBJ1-1, the V gene TRBV6-1, with D unclear. Germline V CDR1 and CDR2: MNHNS, SASEGT. V was clipped by 4 bases and J by 10 bases, with 10 bases between them. The CDR3 runs to 11 residues. CDR3 sequence (DNA): TGTGCCAGCAGTGTCAGCCGGGGAGCTTTCTTT. Protein: CASSVSRGAFF.